This T cell receptor beta chain was captured in a study of blood T cell repertoires in COVID-19 (TCRdb year 2020). Broadly, across the study: Samples from collaborators originated in the United States, Italy and Spain and spanned both the acute and convalescent phases of COVID-19. The samples were drawn from two sources: the first 160 participants of the ongoing ImmuneRACE study, and fewer than 1,500 subjects contributed by 6 global collaborators. The prospective study material was composed of cDNA or gDNA derived from T cells, B-cell-depleted T cells, or PBMCs. The sample metadata nearly always contained a de-identified subject ID, COVID-19 status, age in years and sex. Deeply sampled blood TCRbeta repertoires from subjects exposed to, actively infected with, or recovered from COVID-19 were included in the dataset. The repertoires were released in a freely available public database intended as a resource for research on the immune response to SARS-CoV-2. HLA class I and class II types, where available, came from metadata supplied by the sample provider rather than from assay-based typing.

The collaborating institutions used their own protocols to collect whole blood in K2EDTA tubes. Collaborator samples were shipped for TCRbeta analysis as frozen whole blood, isolated PBMCs, or DNA extracted from either sample type. TCRbeta CDR3 regions were amplified from genomic DNA using the immunoSEQ Assay, a bias-controlled multiplex PCR. The published analysis was carried out like this. Nucleated cell counts per sample were estimated from amplification of reference gene primers within the assay. Sequence reads were collapsed and filtered to measure the absolute abundance of every unique TCRbeta CDR3 rearrangement. For each sample, productive Simpson clonality was calculated as the square root of Simpson's diversity index across productive rearrangements. This is the immuneACCESS table as TCRdb keeps it, with only in-frame sequences that have V and J called. A part of the clones is gone; compared with another copy, unresolved V genes explain less than half, and the rest is unexplained. Clonal size and the V and J genes are those of that table, whereas D and trimming came from the DNA. The sample table records roughly 100,000 clones; under 90% of these occur just once. Of the sample, about 40% is held by the ten largest clones.

V is cut by 1 base and J by 5 bases, and the space between the germline ends is 11 bases. The CDR3 spans 14 residues, from the cysteine through the phenylalanine. Only the CDR3 part of the read is kept: 42 bases, read in frame from the first base. CDR1 and CDR2 (SEHNR, FQNEAQ) derive from the germline V gene (reference sequence). Overall results and qualifications from the work: The amount of clinical and demographic metadata varied by source and participant and was provided uncurated.

Worth noting for this clone: Its antigen remains unidentified. No base-level quality is on record; no much larger clone is a single base apart.

The clonotype originates from a man at least 80 years old with acute or convalescent COVID-19. Source material: peripheral blood. The chain couples TRBV7-9 to TRBJ2-5, and TRBD1 may be the D gene, going by 5 matching bases. CDR3 protein: CASSLVGRAETQYF. The DNA reads TGTGCCAGCAGCTTAGTGGGCAGGGCGGAGACCCAGTACTTC.